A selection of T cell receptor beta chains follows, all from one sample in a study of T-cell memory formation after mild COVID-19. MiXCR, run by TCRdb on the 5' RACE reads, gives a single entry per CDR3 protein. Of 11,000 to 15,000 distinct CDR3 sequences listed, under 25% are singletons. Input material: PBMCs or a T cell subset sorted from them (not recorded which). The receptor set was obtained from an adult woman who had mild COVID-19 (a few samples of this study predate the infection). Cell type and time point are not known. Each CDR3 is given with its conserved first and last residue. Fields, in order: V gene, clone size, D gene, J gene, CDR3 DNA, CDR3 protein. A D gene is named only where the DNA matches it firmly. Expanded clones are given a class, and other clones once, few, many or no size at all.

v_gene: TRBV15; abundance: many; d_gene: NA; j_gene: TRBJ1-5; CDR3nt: TGTGCCACCAGCAGAGGTGGGGGGCCTACAGGGACCAATCAGCCCCAGCATTTT; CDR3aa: CATSRGGGPTGTNQPQHF
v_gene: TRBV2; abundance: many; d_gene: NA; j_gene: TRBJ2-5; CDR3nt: TGTGCCAGCAGTGAACTGCCAGGGGTAGCGGTTATAGAGGAGACCCAGTACTTC; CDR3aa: CASSELPGVAVIEETQYF
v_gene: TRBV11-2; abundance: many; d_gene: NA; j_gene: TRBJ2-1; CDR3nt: TGTGCCAGCAGCTCGCCCTCCTACAATGAGCAGTTCTTC; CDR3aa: CASSSPSYNEQFF
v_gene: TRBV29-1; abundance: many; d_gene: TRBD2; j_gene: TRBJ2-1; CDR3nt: TGCAGCGTCGCCCCACTAGCGGGAGGTCTCTACAATGAGCAGTTCTTC; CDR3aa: CSVAPLAGGLYNEQFF
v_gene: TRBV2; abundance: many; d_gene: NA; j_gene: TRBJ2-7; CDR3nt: TGTGCCAGCAGTGTTACGAATTACTGGACAGATGAATATCACGAGCAGTACTTC; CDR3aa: CASSVTNYWTDEYHEQYF
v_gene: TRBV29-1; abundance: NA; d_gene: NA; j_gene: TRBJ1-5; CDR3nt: TGCAGCGTTGATTTTAAGACAGCTTCGGGCAATCAGCCCCAGCATTTT; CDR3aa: CSVDFKTASGNQPQHF
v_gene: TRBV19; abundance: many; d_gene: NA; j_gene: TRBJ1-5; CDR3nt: TGTGCCAGTACCTGGGGGTCGTTGGGCAATCAGCCCCAGCATTTT; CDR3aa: CASTWGSLGNQPQHF
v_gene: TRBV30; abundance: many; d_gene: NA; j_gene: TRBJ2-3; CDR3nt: TGTGCCTGGAGTGTCTACAGGACAGATACGCAGTATTTT; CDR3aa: CAWSVYRTDTQYF
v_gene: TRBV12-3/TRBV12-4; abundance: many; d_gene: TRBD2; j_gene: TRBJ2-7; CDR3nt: TGTGCCAGCAGTTTAGTCCTAGCGGGGAGCTACGAGCAGTACTTC; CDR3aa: CASSLVLAGSYEQYF
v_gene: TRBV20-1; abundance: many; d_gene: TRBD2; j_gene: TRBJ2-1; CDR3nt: TGCAGTGCTGTTAGCGGGAGCTCCTACAATGAGCAGTTCTTC; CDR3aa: CSAVSGSSYNEQFF
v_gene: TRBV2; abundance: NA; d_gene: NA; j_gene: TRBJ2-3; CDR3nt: TGTGCCAGCAGTGAGGCAGATACGCAGTATTTT; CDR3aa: CASSEADTQYF
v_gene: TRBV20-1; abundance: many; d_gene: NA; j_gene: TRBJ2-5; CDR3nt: TGCAGTGCCCTGCTTCGGGAGACCCAGTACTTC; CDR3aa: CSALLRETQYF
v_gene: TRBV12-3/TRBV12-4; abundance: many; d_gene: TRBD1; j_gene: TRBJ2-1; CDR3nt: TGTGCCAGCAGTCACTCGGGGACAGCCTACAATGAGCAGTTCTTC; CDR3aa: CASSHSGTAYNEQFF
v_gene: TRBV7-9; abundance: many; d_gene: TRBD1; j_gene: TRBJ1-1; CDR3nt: TGTGCCAGCACCCAAAGGGACAGGGGTGCCGAGAACACTGAAGCTTTCTTT; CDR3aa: CASTQRDRGAENTEAFF
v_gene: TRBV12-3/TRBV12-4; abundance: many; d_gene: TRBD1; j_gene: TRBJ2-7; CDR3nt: TGTGCCAGCAGCCTCTTCCCCCAGGGGGATTGGGTCGAGCAGTACTTC; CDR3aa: CASSLFPQGDWVEQYF
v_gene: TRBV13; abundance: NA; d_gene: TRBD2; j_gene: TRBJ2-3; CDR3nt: TGTGCCAGCAGCTTAGGGCTAACTAGCGGGGGGCTTAGCACAGATACGCAGTATTTT; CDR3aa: CASSLGLTSGGLSTDTQYF
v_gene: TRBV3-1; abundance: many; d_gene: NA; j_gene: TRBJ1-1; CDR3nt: TGTGCCAGCAGCCAAGAGGCAGCGAACACTGAAGCTTTCTTT; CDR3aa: CASSQEAANTEAFF
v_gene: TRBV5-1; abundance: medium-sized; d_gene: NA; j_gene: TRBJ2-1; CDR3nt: TGCGCCAGCAGCTCCCGGGCCCTCGAAGGCAATGAGCAGTTCTTC; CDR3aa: CASSSRALEGNEQFF
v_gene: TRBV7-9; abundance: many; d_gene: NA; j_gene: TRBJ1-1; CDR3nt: TGTGCCAGCAGCTCCACAGGGAACACTGAAGCTTTCTTT; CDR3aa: CASSSTGNTEAFF
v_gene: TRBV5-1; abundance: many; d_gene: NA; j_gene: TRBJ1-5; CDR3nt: TGCGCCAGCAGCTTGCAGGGCAATCAGCCCCAGCATTTT; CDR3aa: CASSLQGNQPQHF
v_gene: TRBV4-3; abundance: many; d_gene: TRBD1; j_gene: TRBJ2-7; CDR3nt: TGCGCCAGCAGCCAAGACCGGGACAGACTCTACGAGCAGTACTTC; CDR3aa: CASSQDRDRLYEQYF
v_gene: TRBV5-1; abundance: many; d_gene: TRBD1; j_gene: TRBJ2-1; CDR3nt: TGCGCCAGCAGCTTGGCCCCGACAGGGACCTACAATGAGCAGTTCTTC; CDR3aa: CASSLAPTGTYNEQFF
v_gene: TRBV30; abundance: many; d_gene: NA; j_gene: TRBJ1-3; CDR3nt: TGTGCCTGGAGTCGGACATACTCTGGAAACACCATATATTTT; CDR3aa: CAWSRTYSGNTIYF
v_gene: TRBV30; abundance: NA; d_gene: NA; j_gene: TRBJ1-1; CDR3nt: TGTGCCTGGAGTGGGACAATGGACGGAGGGGGGACTGAAGCTTTCTTT; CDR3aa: CAWSGTMDGGGTEAFF
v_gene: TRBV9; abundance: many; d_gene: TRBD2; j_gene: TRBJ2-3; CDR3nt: TGTGCCAGCAGCGTGACTAGCAGAGCTGAAGATACGCAGTATTTT; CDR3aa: CASSVTSRAEDTQYF
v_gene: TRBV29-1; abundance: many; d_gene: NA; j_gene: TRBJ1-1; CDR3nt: TGCAGCGTTGCAAACACTGAAGCTTTCTTT; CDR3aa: CSVANTEAFF
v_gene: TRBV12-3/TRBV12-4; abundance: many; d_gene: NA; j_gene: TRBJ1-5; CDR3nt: TGTGCCAGCAGTTTAGCAGGGCCCCAGCATTTT; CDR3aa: CASSLAGPQHF